The 14 T cell receptor beta chains listed next were all sequenced from one sample in a study of vaccination and CD4 T cells after COVID-19. The treatment was: approximately 9-day PBMC culture with coronavirus spike peptide pools or control peptides (ViraFEST assay). The Oncomine TCR Beta short-read assay was applied to DNA of cultured CD4+ T cells. Via MiXCR, TCRdb re-called the PCR reads, giving one row per CDR3 protein. The sample consists of approximately 19,000 distinct CDR3 sequences, 43% of them appearing once. Their antigen targets remain unknown. Source material: CD4+ T cells from blood, cultured in vitro. The receptors were gathered from a human donor who had recovered from COVID-19.

This clonotype was seen only a few times. The chain uses TRBV18 and TRBJ2-5, with 8 bases identical to TRBD1. This CDR3 has 15 amino acids. V gave up 0 bases and J gave up 3 bases; unmatched junction bases: 3. Germline V gene data show CDR1 as KGHSH and CDR2 as LQKENI. The CDR3 region is CASSPPRTGKETQYF. The CDR3, as DNA: TGTGCCAGCTCACCACCTAGGACAGGGAAAGAGACCCAGTACTTC.

This clonotype was seen only a few times. The chain uses TRBV15 and TRBJ1-2, with D unresolved. Germline values: CDR1 LNHNV, CDR2 YYDKDF (reference sequence). This CDR3 has 14 residues. Trimming took off 3 bases at V and 4 bases at J, with 12 bases between the two ends. In DNA, the CDR3 is TGTGCCACCAGCAGCTCGACGGGAATCTATGGCTACACCTTC. The encoded protein is CATSSSTGIYGYTF.

The chain carries TRBV2 and TRBJ1-2; D uncertain. The CDR3 loop spans 13 amino acids. Between the trimmed V and J ends, which lost 5 bases and 1 base, there was a span of 8 bases. CDR1 and CDR2 from the germline V gene are SNHLY and FYNNEI. The CDR3 protein is CASSYSVNYGYTF. In DNA form, the CDR3 reads TGTGCCAGCAGTTATAGTGTTAACTATGGCTACACCTTC.

This clonotype is judged large. The gene calls are TRBV7-2 and TRBJ1-6, with TRBD1 matching over 7 bases. V dropped 3 bases and J dropped 6; count of bases not matched to a gene: 2. Looked up from germline, CDR1 is SGHTA and CDR2 is FQGNSA. CDR3 length: 14 amino acids. The CDR3 is CASSFRQGNSPLHF. CDR3 in DNA: TGTGCCAGCAGCTTCCGACAGGGTAATTCACCCCTCCACTTT. Complete variable domain (other parts from reference TRBV7-2 and TRBJ1-6): GAGVSQSPSNKVTEKGKDVELRCDPISGHTALYWYRQSLGQGLEFLIYFQGNSAPDKSGLPSDRFSAERTGGSVSTLTIQRTQQEDSAVYLCASSFRQGNSPLHFGNGTRLTVT.

This chain uses TRBV5-1 with TRBJ2-1; TRBD2 agrees at 9 bases. The ends lost 5 bases at V and 5 bases at J; junction bases unmatched: 8. Germline V CDR1 and CDR2: SGHRS, YFSETQ. The CDR3 is 15 residues long. The CDR3, as DNA: TGCGCCAGCAGTCCGGCGCGGGGGGGTAACAATGAGCAGTTCTTC. Amino acids: CASSPARGGNNEQFF.

This chain joins TRBV2 and TRBJ2-2; tentative D call: TRBD1 (6 bases). Germline V CDR1 and CDR2: SNHLY, FYNNEI. The CDR3 totals 16 residues. The V end was cut by 4 bases, the J end by 6 bases, with 18 bases between. Here the CDR3 DNA reads TGTGCCAGCAGTGTGGAGCAGGGGCTTTGGTCCGGGGAGCTGTTTTTT. It yields the protein CASSVEQGLWSGELFF.

The V gene is TRBV7-3, the J gene TRBJ2-7; no reliable D call. The V end lost 1 base, the J end lost 3 bases, and 16 bases lay between the germline ends. The germline V gene encodes CDR1 SGHTA and CDR2 FQGTGA. The CDR3 is 16 residues long. CDR3 residues: CASSLKVPQIHYEQYF. The CDR3 DNA reads as TGTGCCAGCAGCTTAAAGGTACCCCAGATTCACTACGAGCAGTACTTC.

There are a few counts of this clonotype. The CDR3 here is CASTPTRTSGGTDTQYF. Written as DNA, the CDR3 is TGTGCCAGCACCCCTACCCGGACTAGCGGGGGGACAGATACGCAGTATTTT. The rearrangement joins TRBV2 to TRBJ2-3, with 14 bases fitting TRBD2. Germline CDR1 reads SNHLY; CDR2 reads FYNNEI. This CDR3 has 17 amino acids. The junction had 9 bases not matched to a gene; V was cut back by 7 bases and J by 3 bases.

This clonotype was counted a few times. The chain combines TRBV27 with TRBJ2-7; maybe TRBD1 (6 bases). The CDR3 has 19 amino acids. Germline CDR1 and CDR2: MNHEY and SMNVEV (reference sequence). The V end was cut by 0 bases, the J end by 5 bases, with 26 bases between. The DNA of the CDR3 is TGTGCCAGCAGTTTATCGACAGGAGCTTTTGAAGTAGGCGTCGACGAGCAGTACTTC. This translates into CASSLSTGAFEVGVDEQYF.

The chain has TRBV6-5 and TRBJ2-3, with 13 positions matching TRBD2. Germline V lookup: CDR1 MNHEY, CDR2 SVGAGI. The CDR3 runs 14 residues. The trim removed 4 bases at V and 10 bases at J, leaving 5 bases unmatched. CDR3 nucleotides: TGTGCCAGCAGTTTAGGGACTAGCGGGGAGGCGCAGTATTTT. This sequence encodes CASSLGTSGEAQYF.

The gene calls are TRBV20-1 and TRBJ2-6, with 12 bases that match TRBD1. This CDR3 region has 15 residues. The J segment lost 3 bases and the V segment lost 7 bases, leaving 4 bases of the junction unmatched. Germline assignment: CDR1 DFQATT and CDR2 SNEGSKA (reference sequence). The CDR3 DNA is TGCAGTGGGGGACAGGGGGCGTATGGGGCCAACGTCCTGACTTTC. Its protein is CSGGQGAYGANVLTF.

The rearrangement links TRBV2 to TRBJ2-1, with D unresolved. V lost 2 bases and J lost 5, with 4 bases in between. The CDR3 is 12 residues long. The germline CDR1 and CDR2 sequences are SNHLY and FYNNEI. The CDR3 is CASSESNNEQFF. CDR3 bases: TGTGCCAGCAGTGAAAGTAACAATGAGCAGTTCTTC.

This clonotype has a handful of counts. The rearrangement joins TRBV27 to TRBJ1-1; D is uncertain. Germline loops: CDR1 MNHEY, CDR2 SMNVEV (reference sequence). The CDR3 extends over 17 amino acids. The V end was cut by 5 bases, the J end by 1 base, with 20 bases between. The CDR3 sequence is CASSIAASYLANTEAFF. The CDR3 coding sequence is TGTGCCAGCAGTATCGCGGCGAGCTATCTCGCGAACACTGAAGCTTTCTTT.

This clonotype ranks as large. This CDR3 reads CASSLLTGDDAGGYTF. The CDR3 DNA sequence: TGTGCCAGCAGCCTCCTGACAGGGGATGACGCGGGTGGCTACACCTTC. The V call is TRBV11-2, the J call TRBJ1-2, with 8 bases fitting TRBD1. CDR3 length: 16 residues. V was pared by 5 bases and J by 7 bases, with 15 bases of the junction left unmatched. Germline CDR1 SGHAT, CDR2 FQNNGV.